Listed below are T cell receptor beta chains from one sample, sequenced in a study of tumor and adjacent non-tumor tissue in lung cancer. TCRdb reprocessed the multiplex PCR reads with MiXCR, giving one entry per CDR3 protein. The sample lists 75,000 to 90,000 distinct CDR3 sequences, around 80% occurring once. Specimen: distant non-tumor lung tissue. Receptors were obtained from a woman aged 50 to 60 with non-small cell lung cancer. The conserved cysteine and the conserved F or W are not part of the CDR3 here. The listing skips clone size in some rows; elsewhere it reads once, few, many or a size class.

clone_size,j_call,v_call,cdr3_aa
.,TRBJ2-5,TRBV11-2,ASSPSIQESQY
.,TRBJ2-3,TRBV6-5,ASSYRLSDTDTQY
once,TRBJ2-5,TRBV7-8,ASSPITGNETLY
few,TRBJ2-7,TRBV5-1,ASRENPGSSYEQY
.,TRBJ2-1,TRBV11-2,TSIVSDIYNEQF
.,TRBJ2-7,TRBV9,ASSVASGSYEQY
many,TRBJ2-1,TRBV12-3/TRBV12-4,ASSVTSGREYYNEQF
.,TRBJ1-1,TRBV19,AKSPPNDRGLWVVGAF
.,TRBJ2-7,TRBV15,ATSRVGTYEQY
.,TRBJ2-7,TRBV5-4,ASSPGLAGDCEQY
.,TRBJ1-1,TRBV4-2,ANIQVQGDTEAF
.,TRBJ2-5,TRBV6-2/TRBV6-3,ASSYQETQN
.,TRBJ2-1,TRBV6-2/TRBV6-3,ASTCGSPYNKQF
once,TRBJ1-2,TRBV10-3,AISGQGEAYGYT
once,TRBJ2-3,TRBV6-1,ANTINFDGDMQY